This T cell receptor beta chain was sequenced during a study of cytomegalovirus exposure and HLA in healthy donors. Study information: The approximately 710 first-cohort repertoires and the 120 or so validation repertoires shared the same platform, a later analysis reported.

The approximately 130-subject validation cohort, separate from the approximately 670-subject first cohort, included the donors. Termini included, the CDR3 measures 18 amino acids. Data came from immunoSEQ multiplex PCR; TCRdb stores just in-frame clones and leaves some out. The sample has about 82,000 clones; roughly 94% are singletons. Notes on this clone: What it recognizes is unknown. The DNA is left out, because the CDR3 cannot be placed on it with certainty; the CDR3 is given as TCRdb lists it.

General study results and limits: Altogether, 164 TCR beta chains were recorded as cytomegalovirus-associated. In vitro, a few CMV-associated chains proved specific for CMV antigens.

The V gene is TRBV12-2, the J gene TRBJ1-5. TRBV12-2 has pseudogene status. The sample was PBMCs. This receptor was identified in a woman aged 18-29 years in good health and CMV-seronegative. The CDR3 reads CASRLEWGEGAGGQPQHF.